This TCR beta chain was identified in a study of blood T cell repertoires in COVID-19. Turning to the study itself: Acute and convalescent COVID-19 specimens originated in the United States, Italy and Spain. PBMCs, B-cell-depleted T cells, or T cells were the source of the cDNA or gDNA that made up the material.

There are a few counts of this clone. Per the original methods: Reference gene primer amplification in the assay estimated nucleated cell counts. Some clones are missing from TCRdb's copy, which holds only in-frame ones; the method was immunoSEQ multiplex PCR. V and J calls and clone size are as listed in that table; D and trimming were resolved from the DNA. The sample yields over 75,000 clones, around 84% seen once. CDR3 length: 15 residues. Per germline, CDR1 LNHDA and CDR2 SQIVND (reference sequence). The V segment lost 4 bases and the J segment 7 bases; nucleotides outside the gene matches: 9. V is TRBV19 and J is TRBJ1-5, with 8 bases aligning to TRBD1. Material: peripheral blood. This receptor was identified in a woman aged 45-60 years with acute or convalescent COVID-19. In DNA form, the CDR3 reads TGTGCCAGTAGTAGAGACAGGGGATCACACCAGCCCCAGCATTTT. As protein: CASSRDRGSHQPQHF.